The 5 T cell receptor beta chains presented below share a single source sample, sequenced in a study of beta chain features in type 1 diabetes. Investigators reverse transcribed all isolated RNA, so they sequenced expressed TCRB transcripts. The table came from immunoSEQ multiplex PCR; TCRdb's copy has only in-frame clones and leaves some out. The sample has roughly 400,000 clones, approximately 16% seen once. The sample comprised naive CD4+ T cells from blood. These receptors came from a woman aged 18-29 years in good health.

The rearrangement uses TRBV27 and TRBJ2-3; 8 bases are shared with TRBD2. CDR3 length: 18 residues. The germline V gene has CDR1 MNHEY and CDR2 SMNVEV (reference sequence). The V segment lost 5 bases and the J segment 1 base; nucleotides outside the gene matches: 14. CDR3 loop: CASSRRREAGAGTDTQYF. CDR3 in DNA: TGTGCCAGCAGTCGACGAAGAGAAGCGGGAGCGGGCACAGATACGCAGTATTTT.

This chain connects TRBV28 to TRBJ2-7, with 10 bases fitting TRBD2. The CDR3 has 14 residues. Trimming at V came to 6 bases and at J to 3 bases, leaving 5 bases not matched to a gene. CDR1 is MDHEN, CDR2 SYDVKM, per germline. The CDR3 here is CASSASGSIYEQYF. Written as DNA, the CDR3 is TGTGCCAGCAGCGCTAGCGGGAGTATCTACGAGCAGTACTTC.

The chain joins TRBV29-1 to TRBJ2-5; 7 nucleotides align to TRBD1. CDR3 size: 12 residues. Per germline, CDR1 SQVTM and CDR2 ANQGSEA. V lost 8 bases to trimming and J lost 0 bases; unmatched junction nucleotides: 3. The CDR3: CSYDRDQETQYF. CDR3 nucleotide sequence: TGCAGCTATGACAGGGACCAAGAGACCCAGTACTTC.

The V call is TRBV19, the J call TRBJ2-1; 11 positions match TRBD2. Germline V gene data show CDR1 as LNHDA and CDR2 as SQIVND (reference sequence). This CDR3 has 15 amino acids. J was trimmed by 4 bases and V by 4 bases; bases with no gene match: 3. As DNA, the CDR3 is TGTGCCAGTAGTACACTAGCGGGGGAATACAATGAGCAGTTCTTC. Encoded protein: CASSTLAGEYNEQFF. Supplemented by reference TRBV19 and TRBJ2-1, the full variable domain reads DGGITQSPKYLFRKEGQNVTLSCEQNLNHDAMYWYRQDPGQGLRLIYYSQIVNDFQKGDIAEGYSVSREKKESFPLTVTSAQKNPTAFYLCASSTLAGEYNEQFFGPGTRLTVL.

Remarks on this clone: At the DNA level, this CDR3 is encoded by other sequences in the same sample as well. For the CDR3, the DNA is TGCGCCAGCAGCTTGGACGGGACTAGCGGATACGAGCAGTACTTC. Its translation is CASSLDGTSGYEQYF. The chain links TRBV5-1 to TRBJ2-7, with 11 nucleotides matching TRBD2. The germline CDR1 and CDR2 sequences are SGHRS and YFSETQ. The trim removed 0 bases at V and 4 bases at J, leaving 3 bases unmatched. There are 15 residues in the CDR3.